The clone carrying this T cell receptor beta chain appeared many times. Its specificity is unknown. V trimming: 4 bases; J trimming: 2 bases; junction bases outside the gene matches: 8. In germline, CDR1 is SGHNT, CDR2 YYREEE (reference sequence). CDR3 length: 15 amino acids. These data come from a study of CD8+CD57+ T cells in acquired aplastic anemia. Study outcomes and limitations: Any difference that existed in CD8+ Simpson's diversity between patients and controls was not significant. Fewer than 35 shared CD8+ CDR3s appeared highly expressed within patients' immunodominant clones.

Patients chosen for sequencing had CD8+CD57+ cells that had expanded, as shown by flow cytometry. Among the patients, all had severe acquired aplastic anemia. Genomic DNA acted as the template from which TCR beta VDJ combination and CDR3 sequence profiling were carried out. One entry per CDR3 protein, called by TCRdb with MiXCR from the reads. There are 90,000 to 150,000 distinct CDR3 sequences in the sample; about 60% occur only once, and about 31% lies in the top ten. The TCR was taken from a human donor with aplastic anemia. The chain carries TRBV5-4 and TRBJ2-5, with 7 nucleotides matching TRBD1. The sample taken for sequencing was sorted CD4+, CD8+, or CD8+CD57+ T cells (not recorded which) from PBMCs. The DNA for the CDR3 is TGTGCCAGCAGCCAGGACAGGAGCGCGCAAGAGACCCAGTACTTC. Translation gives CASSQDRSAQETQYF.